This record looks at one TCR beta chain sequence and its context. Measured with immunoSEQ multiplex PCR; TCRdb has only the in-frame clones, and not every one. This sample carries about 87,000 clones, about 80% of them seen once, and the ten largest clones take around 4.2%. The sample belongs to a study of blood T cell repertoires in COVID-19. At the level of the study: Sites in the United States, Italy and Spain provided acute and convalescent COVID-19 samples.

V was shortened by 5 bases and J by 2 bases, with 10 bases between the two germline ends. This CDR3 comprises 14 residues. Germline V CDR1 and CDR2: MNHEY, SVGEGT. The TCR originated in a woman in her forties or fifties with acute or convalescent COVID-19. The specimen was peripheral blood. V usage is TRBV6-2 or TRBV6-3 and J usage is TRBJ2-1; D possibly corresponds to TRBD2 (7 bases). This CDR3 reads CASSGGGPYNEQFF. The DNA for the CDR3 is TGTGCCAGCAGTGGCGGGGGCCCCTACAATGAGCAGTTCTTC.